Listed below are T cell receptor beta chains from one sample, sequenced in a study of blood T cells in healthy people across ages. One entry per CDR3 protein, called by TCRdb with MiXCR from the 5' RACE reads. The profile shows roughly 1,000,000 distinct CDR3 sequences, around 27% of them singletons. The data were also submitted as part of a second study, on T cells of mothers and their children.

Sequencing was done on a sample of blood. The receptors come from a girl aged 2 to 10 in good health. Each CDR3 is given with its conserved first and last residue. The D gene is left open where the match is weak. The size field is filled for only some rows; it gives once, few, many or a size class.

>13|TRBJ2-7|TRBD1|few|TRBV7-9
TGTGCCAGCAGCGCACGACAGGGCTACGAGCAGTACTTC
CASSARQGYEQYF
>15|TRBJ1-3|-|few|TRBV9
TGTGCCAGCAGCGAGTCACTTAGCTCTGGAAACACCATATATTTT
CASSESLSSGNTIYF
>14|TRBJ2-7|-|-|TRBV11-2
TGTGCCAGCAGCAAGGAAGGGCCCCCCTACGAGCAGTACTTC
CASSKEGPPYEQYF
>14|TRBJ1-5|-|-|TRBV5-6
TGTGCCAGCAGCTTCAGGGGAAACAATCAGCTCCAGCATTTT
CASSFRGNNQLQHF
>15|TRBJ2-1|TRBD2|-|TRBV12-5
TGTGCTAGTGCCGATAGCGGGGGGTGGTACAATGAGCAGTTCTTC
CASADSGGWYNEQFF
>13|TRBJ2-7|-|-|TRBV29-1
TGCAGCCGGCCCGTGACTTATTCCTACGAGCAGTACTTC
CSRPVTYSYEQYF
>13|TRBJ2-3|-|few|TRBV27
TGTGCCAGCAGTTTACCCGGTTCTAATACGCAGTATTTT
CASSLPGSNTQYF
>17|TRBJ2-5|TRBD1|-|TRBV5-5
TGTGCCAGCAGCTATACAGGGGGCCGGGTTCCGCAAGAGACCCAGTACTTC
CASSYTGGRVPQETQYF
>15|TRBJ2-7|TRBD1|-|TRBV3-1
TGTGCCAGCAGCCAAGCGGGACAGGGGTTCCACGAGCAGTACTTC
CASSQAGQGFHEQYF
>15|TRBJ1-1|-|-|TRBV12-3/TRBV12-4
TGTGCCAGCAGTTGGACAGCTTATCACACTGATGGAGCTTTCTTT
CASSWTAYHTDGAFF
>15|TRBJ2-5|-|few|TRBV12-3/TRBV12-4
TGTGCCACGTCCCGGGCGGGTAGCCCTGGAGAGACCCAGTACTTC
CATSRAGSPGETQYF
>18|TRBJ2-4|-|-|TRBV21-1
TGTGCCAGCAGCAAAGTGGGACAGGTCCTCTTAGCCAAAAACATTCAGTACTTC
CASSKVGQVLLAKNIQYF
>14|TRBJ2-2|TRBD2|-|TRBV12-3/TRBV12-4
TGTGCCAGCAATCCGGGGGGGTTGATCGGGGAGCTGTTTTTT
CASNPGGLIGELFF
>15|TRBJ2-3|-|once|TRBV7-9
TGTGCCAGCAGCTCCGAGGGCTTTATCACAGATACGCAGTATTTT
CASSSEGFITDTQYF
>16|TRBJ2-7|TRBD1|few|TRBV5-4
TGTGCCAGCAGCTTGGCCACAGGGGTGGGCTACTACGAGCAGTACTTC
CASSLATGVGYYEQYF
>13|TRBJ2-3|-|-|TRBV11-2
TGTGCCAGCAGCTTAGCCGCGGGGGATACGCAGTATTTT
CASSLAAGDTQYF
>14|TRBJ2-7|TRBD2|-|TRBV27
TGTGCCAGCAGTCCCGGGACTAGCGGGAACGAGCAGTACTTC
CASSPGTSGNEQYF
>13|TRBJ1-2|-|-|TRBV7-2
TGTGCCAGCAGCCCCGCCCGACTGGGGGGCTACACCTTC
CASSPARLGGYTF
>13|TRBJ2-7|-|few|TRBV28
TGTGCCAGCAGCTCCCGGGTCTCCTACGAGCAGTACTTC
CASSSRVSYEQYF
>16|TRBJ2-5|-|-|TRBV9
TGTGCCAGCAGCGTAGGGTTTCGACTATCCGAGGAGACCCAGTACTTC
CASSVGFRLSEETQYF
>16|TRBJ1-1|TRBD1|-|TRBV9
TGTGCCAGCAGCGTGGCAGGGGGCCAAGGGCACACTGAAGCTTTCTTT
CASSVAGGQGHTEAFF
>15|TRBJ2-1|-|-|TRBV2
TGTGCCAGCAGTGAAGACGGGGCAGCACAGGATGAGCAGTTCTTC
CASSEDGAAQDEQFF
>15|TRBJ1-2|TRBD1|many|TRBV7-2
TGTGCCAGCAGCTACGGGACAGGGGGGAGCTATGGCTACACCTTC
CASSYGTGGSYGYTF
>16|TRBJ1-2|-|-|TRBV7-2
TGTGCCAGCAGCTGGAGAGGTGGCACCCATCACTATGGCTACACCTTC
CASSWRGGTHHYGYTF
>14|TRBJ1-2|-|-|TRBV9
TGTGCCAGCAGCGTAGAAACAGTTCCCTATGGCTACACCTTC
CASSVETVPYGYTF
>14|TRBJ1-1|-|-|TRBV20-1
TGCAGTGCCCTCCCCGGGACTACTAACACTGAAGCTTTCTTT
CSALPGTTNTEAFF
>12|TRBJ1-1|-|-|TRBV7-2
TGTGCCAGCAGCCTAGTCGGCTTGAAAGCTTTCTTT
CASSLVGLKAFF
>15|TRBJ1-4|-|few|TRBV5-5
TGTGCCAGCAGCTGGAACAGGCTCCGCCGAGAAAAACTGTTTTTT
CASSWNRLRREKLFF
>17|TRBJ2-1|TRBD2|few|TRBV5-1
TGCGCCAGCAGCACCCTGGGGCTCGCGGGAGGTTCCAATGAGCAGTTCTTC
CASSTLGLAGGSNEQFF
>12|TRBJ2-1|-|-|TRBV12-3/TRBV12-4
TGTGCCAGCAGTCGAAGTATCGATGAGCAGTTCTTC
CASSRSIDEQFF
>14|TRBJ1-4|TRBD1|-|TRBV12-3/TRBV12-4
TGTGCCAGCAAGCTACAGGGGGTAGATGAAAAACTGTTTTTT
CASKLQGVDEKLFF
>11|TRBJ1-1|-|-|TRBV7-9
TGTGCCAGCAGCTTAGACCCGAAGGGTTTCTTT
CASSLDPKGFF
>13|TRBJ1-2|-|few|TRBV9
TGTGCCATCAGCGTGGGAACTAACTATGGCTACACCTTC
CAISVGTNYGYTF
>15|TRBJ2-1|TRBD1|few|TRBV4-3
TGCGCCAGCAGCCCTTACCAGACAGGGTTCGATGAGCAGTTCTTC
CASSPYQTGFDEQFF
>12|TRBJ1-2|-|few|TRBV29-1
TGCAGCGCTACCGACGGGACTGGAGGCTACACCTTC
CSATDGTGGYTF
>14|TRBJ2-1|-|many|TRBV6-2/TRBV6-3
TGTGCCAGCAGCACAAGGGCCGGCCACAATGAGCAGTTCTTC
CASSTRAGHNEQFF
>13|TRBJ2-3|TRBD2|few|TRBV10-1
TGCGCCAGCAGCGGGAGGGCCTCGGATACGCAGTATTTT
CASSGRASDTQYF
>12|TRBJ2-7|-|-|TRBV20-1
TGCAGTGCTTTGGGGGTGGAGTACGAGCAGTACTTC
CSALGVEYEQYF
>14|TRBJ2-5|-|-|TRBV4-3
TGCGCCAGCAGCGATGGCAGGGGCGGGGAGACCCAGTACTTC
CASSDGRGGETQYF
>13|TRBJ2-7|-|once|TRBV7-9
TGTGCCAGCAGCACACCAGGGTACTACGAGCAGTACTTC
CASSTPGYYEQYF
>14|TRBJ2-3|-|-|TRBV5-1
TGCGCCAGCAGCTTGCAGGGGAGACTAGATACGCAGTATTTT
CASSLQGRLDTQYF
>15|TRBJ2-7|TRBD1|many|TRBV28
TGTGCCAGCAGTTCGCCGGGACAGGGCGTTTACGAGCAGTACTTC
CASSSPGQGVYEQYF
>12|TRBJ2-1|TRBD1|-|TRBV20-1
TGCAGTGCTCTGACAGGGTCAAATGAGCAGTTCTTC
CSALTGSNEQFF
>16|TRBJ2-2|-|-|TRBV27
TGTGCCCGCCCACACCCCGGCAGGGTTAACACCGGGGAGCTGTTTTTT
CARPHPGRVNTGELFF